Each of the 21 T cell receptor beta chains below was sequenced from the same sample in a study of shared clonotypes between healthy human individuals. CD45RO negativity and positive selection for CCR7 defined naive CD8 cells, a population that excluded terminally differentiated effector memory CD45RA+ cells. Only in-frame clones appear in the TCRdb table, and some are missing; sequencing was by immunoSEQ multiplex PCR. The sample gives about 1.9 million clones, just under 95% of which show up once; about 1.7% is in the top ten. Source material: naive CD8+ T cells from PBMCs. The receptors were gathered from a man younger than 35 in good health. Some clones in this sample may be carry-over from other donors' samples.

This clone was detected once. This sequence joins TRBV29-1 and TRBJ2-5; D is unclear. Germline CDR1 is SQVTM and CDR2 is ANQGSEA. Between the trimmed V and J ends, which lost 6 bases and 7 bases, there was a span of 15 bases. The length of the CDR3 is 12 residues. For the CDR3, the DNA is TGCAGCGTGCCCCGCTCGACCGTGACCCAGTACTTC. It translates to CSVPRSTVTQYF.

The chain links TRBV13 to TRBJ1-1; no clear D. The V gene lost 0 bases and the J gene lost 5 bases, with 10 bases spanning the gap. The CDR3 loop spans 14 amino acids. Germline values: CDR1 PRHDT, CDR2 FYEKMQ (reference sequence). The CDR3 spells CASSLGGVGTEAFF. The DNA of the CDR3 is TGTGCCAGCAGCTTAGGTGGGGTTGGGACTGAAGCTTTCTTT.

The chain recombines TRBV6-1 with TRBJ2-1; D ambiguous. Germline CDR1 and CDR2: MNHNS and SASEGT. The CDR3 runs to 15 residues. The ends were cut back, 1 base at V and 0 bases at J, with 7 bases in the middle. The CDR3 here is CASSEDFSSYNEQFF. CDR3 nucleotides: TGTGCCAGCAGTGAAGATTTTAGCTCCTACAATGAGCAGTTCTTC.

The chain links TRBV14 to TRBJ2-1; TRBD2 is a possible D gene (5 bases). The germline V gene encodes CDR1 SGHDN and CDR2 FVKESK. Trimming cost V 5 bases and J 6 bases, with 11 bases left between them. The length of the CDR3 is 13 residues. The CDR3 sequence is CASSSLEGNEQFF. The CDR3 DNA follows: TGTGCCAGCAGCAGCCTAGAGGGCAATGAGCAGTTCTTC.

The rearrangement joins TRBV11-2 to TRBJ2-7; 8 bases are a match to TRBD1. CDR1 SGHAT and CDR2 FQNNGV come from the germline V gene. The CDR3 totals 15 residues. With V trimmed by 5 bases and J by 0 bases, 6 bases remained unmatched. CDR3 in DNA: TGTGCCAGCAGCCCCCGGACAGGGCTCTCCTACGAGCAGTACTTC. Translating gives CASSPRTGLSYEQYF.

The chain couples TRBV13 to TRBJ1-4; D is unclear. Trimming removed 0 bases at V and 4 bases at J, with 15 bases between. Per germline, CDR1 PRHDT and CDR2 FYEKMQ (reference sequence). CDR3 length: 17 amino acids. Written as DNA, the CDR3 is TGTGCCAGCAGCTTAGGCCAGGAGAAATACTTTAATGAAAAACTGTTTTTT. Protein sequence: CASSLGQEKYFNEKLFF.

This chain joins TRBV7-9 and TRBJ2-3; a possible D gene is TRBD2 (6 bases). The germline V and J ends were trimmed by 3 bases and 0 bases, with 19 bases remaining between them. The CDR3 runs to 18 residues. CDR1 and CDR2 (germline): SEHNR, FQNEAQ (reference sequence). As DNA, the CDR3 is TGTGCCAGCAGCTTTGGGGCGGGAATTCGAGCTAGCACAGATACGCAGTATTTT. It translates to CASSFGAGIRASTDTQYF. Full variable domain (outside the CDR3, taken from reference TRBV7-9 and TRBJ2-3): DTGVSQNPRHKITKRGQNVTFRCDPISEHNRLYWYRQTLGQGPEFLTYFQNEAQLEKSRLLSDRFSAERPKGSFSTLEIQRTEQGDSAMYLCASSFGAGIRASTDTQYFGPGTRLTVL.

This clone has only one observation. CDR3 nucleotides: TGTGCCAGCAGTTTAAGAGTCGGTGACAGGCGGATCCACGAGCAGTACTTC. It encodes CASSLRVGDRRIHEQYF. This chain connects TRBV27 to TRBJ2-7, with D possibly TRBD1 on 6 matching bases. The CDR3 length is 17 residues. V was pared by 2 bases and J by 5 bases, with 22 bases between. Germline V gene data show CDR1 as MNHEY and CDR2 as SMNVEV (reference sequence).

The chain carries TRBV13 and TRBJ2-7; the match to TRBD2 covers 10 bases. The CDR3 has 13 residues. The V segment lost 6 bases and the J segment 3 bases; nucleotides outside the gene matches: 2. Germline-derived CDR1 and CDR2 are PRHDT and FYEKMQ (reference sequence). For the CDR3, the DNA is TGTGCCAGCAGACCTAGCGGGAGCTACGAGCAGTACTTC. Encoded protein: CASRPSGSYEQYF.

The rearrangement links TRBV7-9 to TRBJ2-1; 13 nucleotides match TRBD2. Per germline, CDR1 SEHNR and CDR2 FQNEAQ (reference sequence). CDR3 length equals 14 residues. V shed 4 bases and J 14 bases; nucleotides not matched to a gene: 8. In DNA form, the CDR3 reads TGTGCCAGCAGCTCTTTTACTAGCGGGAGGGCCAAGTTCTTC. It yields the protein CASSSFTSGRAKFF.

The gene calls are TRBV19 and TRBJ1-5, with 8 bases aligning to TRBD1. Germline V gene sequence: CDR1 LNHDA, CDR2 SQIVND (reference sequence). This CDR3 has 14 residues. With 4 bases clipped from V and 7 bases from J, the junction kept 6 bases outside the gene matches. As DNA, the CDR3 is TGTGCCAGTAGTAGTACAGGGGGTCACCAGCCCCAGCATTTT. This gives the protein CASSSTGGHQPQHF.

For this clone: This sample also contains other DNA sequences that code for the same CDR3. CDR3 amino acids: CASSERGENTEAFF. For the CDR3, the DNA is TGTGCCAGCAGTGAAAGGGGGGAGAACACTGAAGCTTTCTTT. This sequence joins TRBV6-1 and TRBJ1-1, with D perhaps matching TRBD1 (6 bases). Germline V gene lookup returns CDR1 MNHNS and CDR2 SASEGT. V was shortened by 2 bases and J by 1 base, with 8 bases between the two germline ends. The CDR3 is 14 residues long.

This chain links TRBV27 with TRBJ2-7, with 10 positions matching TRBD2. This CDR3 region has 14 residues. The V gene end was trimmed by 4 bases and the J gene end by 4 bases; junction bases not matched to a gene: 4. The germline gives CDR1 MNHEY, CDR2 SMNVEV (reference sequence). As DNA, the CDR3 is TGTGCCAGCAGTTGGCTAGCGGGAGTGTACGAGCAGTACTTC. This gives the protein CASSWLAGVYEQYF.

The J gene is TRBJ1-2, the V gene TRBV25-1; 7 positions match TRBD1. Trimming removed 4 bases from V and 0 bases from J; junction bases left unmatched: 2. The CDR3 loop spans 14 amino acids. Germline CDR1 reads MGHDK; CDR2 reads SYGVNS. CDR3 residues: CASSVQGSNYGYTF. The DNA of the CDR3 is TGTGCCAGCAGTGTACAGGGGTCTAACTATGGCTACACCTTC.

The gene calls are TRBV4-1 and TRBJ2-1; the D call may be TRBD1 or TRBD2 (5 bases each). V lost 1 base to trimming and J lost 6 bases, with 16 bases between them. The CDR3 contains 16 residues. Germline assignment: CDR1 MGHRA and CDR2 YSYEKL. The CDR3 sequence: CASSQAGTFFGNEQFF. For the CDR3, the DNA is TGCGCCAGCAGCCAAGCCGGGACCTTCTTCGGCAATGAGCAGTTCTTC.

This clone was observed a handful of times. The chain uses TRBV6-5 and TRBJ2-4; D not resolved. The germline gives CDR1 MNHEY, CDR2 SVGAGI. The CDR3 loop spans 14 amino acids. The V gene lost 0 bases and the J gene lost 9 bases, with 12 bases spanning the gap. The CDR3 DNA reads as TGTGCCAGCAGTTACTCCGGCCCACGCACCATTCAGTACTTC. It specifies CASSYSGPRTIQYF.

The sample holds one count of this clone. The genes are TRBV9 and TRBJ2-5; D is perhaps TRBD1 (6 bases). Trimming took off 3 bases at V and 5 bases at J, with 14 bases between the two ends. The CDR3 sequence is 14 residues long. Germline loops: CDR1 SGDLS, CDR2 YYNGEE. In DNA, the CDR3 is TGTGCCAGCAGCGCAGAGGACAGTTGGGAGACCCAGTACTTC. Translating it yields CASSAEDSWETQYF.

The chain carries TRBV28 and TRBJ2-3; D unresolved. The CDR3 is 17 residues long. Looked up from germline, CDR1 is MDHEN and CDR2 is SYDVKM. Trimming stripped 5 bases from V and 6 bases from J, with 24 bases between. DNA for the CDR3: TGTGCCAGCAGTCGTGACACCTTACCTACCGTTGTGGATACGCAGTATTTT. Translation gives CASSRDTLPTVVDTQYF.

The rearrangement uses TRBV7-6 and TRBJ1-4; D gene unclear. This CDR3 spans 13 amino acids. Germline-derived CDR1 and CDR2 are SGHVS and FNYEAQ. CDR3 amino acids: CATSSSSNEKLFF. The CDR3 DNA reads TGTGCAACGAGTTCCAGCAGTAATGAAAAACTGTTTTTT.

The V gene is TRBV4-1, the J gene TRBJ2-5; D remains ambiguous. The J call is uncertain, as TRBJ2-7 better fits the DNA end. Germline values: CDR1 MGHRA, CDR2 YSYEKL. The CDR3 runs to 14 residues. CDR3 amino acids: CASSPRHDTYEQYF. The CDR3 DNA reads TGCGCCAGCAGCCCGCGACACGATACCTACGAGCAGTACTTC.

J is TRBJ2-7 and V is TRBV30, with 9 bases fitting TRBD1. This CDR3 has 16 residues. The V gene end was trimmed by 2 bases and the J gene end by 2 bases; junction bases not matched to a gene: 10. Germline V lookup: CDR1 GTSNPN, CDR2 SVGIG (reference sequence). The CDR3 DNA reads as TGTGCCTGGAGTTCCCCTCCGGGACAGGGAACCTACGAGCAGTACTTC. It is translated as CAWSSPPGQGTYEQYF.